Following are 16 T cell receptor beta chains from one sample sequenced in a study of cytomegalovirus exposure and HLA in healthy donors. Repertoires were generated with immunoSEQ multiplex PCR, while TCRdb's copy carries only in-frame clones and drops some. The table includes under 250,000 clones, over 65% detected once. The source material was PBMCs. Source of these receptors: a woman under 30 in good health and CMV-seronegative.

The chain has TRBV9 and TRBJ2-5; D gene uncertain. Germline-derived CDR1 and CDR2 are SGDLS and YYNGEE. CDR3 length: 14 amino acids. The V gene lost 0 bases and the J gene lost 1 base, with 7 bases spanning the gap. CDR3 region: CASSVGGSQETQYF. The CDR3 bases are TGTGCCAGCAGCGTAGGTGGCAGCCAAGAGACCCAGTACTTC. The full variable domain, its missing parts supplied by reference TRBV9 and TRBJ2-5, is DSGVTQTPKHLITATGQRVTLRCSPRSGDLSVYWYQQSLDQGLQFLIQYYNGEERAKGNILERFSAQQFPDLHSELNLSSLELGDSALYFCASSVGGSQETQYFGPGTRLLVL.

This chain connects TRBV6-5 to TRBJ1-2; the D gene is possibly TRBD1 (6 bases). CDR3 size: 14 residues. Per germline, CDR1 MNHEY and CDR2 SVGAGI. V gave up 4 bases and J gave up 0 bases, with 9 bases separating them. CDR3 sequence: CASSSRTANYGYTF. The CDR3 DNA follows: TGTGCCAGCAGTTCTCGGACAGCTAACTATGGCTACACCTTC.

This rearrangement joins TRBV28 to TRBJ2-5; the D is unclear. The CDR3 runs 9 residues. Germline V gene lookup returns CDR1 MDHEN and CDR2 SYDVKM. The V end was cut by 8 bases, the J end by 7 bases, with 5 bases between. The CDR3 reads CASGVTQYF. The CDR3 DNA sequence: TGTGCCAGCGGTGTGACCCAGTACTTC.

The rearrangement uses TRBV6-1 and TRBJ1-1, with D possibly being TRBD1 (6 bases). The CDR3 covers 14 residues. Germline V gene lookup returns CDR1 MNHNS and CDR2 SASEGT. V gave up 7 bases and J gave up 2 bases, with 14 bases separating them. The CDR3 sequence: CASTRSGDNTEAFF. In nucleotides, the CDR3 is TGTGCCAGCACTAGATCAGGGGACAACACTGAAGCTTTCTTT.

The chain recombines TRBV5-7 with TRBJ1-4; perhaps TRBD1 as D (5 bases). TRBV5-7 counts as an open reading frame of uncertain function. Trimming removed 0 bases from V and 8 bases from J, with 26 bases in between. This CDR3 has 19 amino acids. The CDR3 is CASSLAGSYLGPKGEKLFF. The CDR3 DNA reads TGTGCCAGCAGCTTGGCCGGGTCGTACTTAGGCCCAAAGGGGGAAAAACTGTTTTTT.

This chain uses TRBV29-1 with TRBJ2-7; possible D gene TRBD2, 5 bases. The V and J ends lost 4 bases and 0 bases respectively, with 10 bases between them. This CDR3 has 13 residues. Germline CDR1 is SQVTM and CDR2 is ANQGSEA. Written as DNA, the CDR3 is TGCAGCGTTGGCGACGGACTCTCCTACGAGCAGTACTTC. This sequence encodes CSVGDGLSYEQYF.

The rearrangement uses TRBV11-1 and TRBJ1-2; tentative D call: TRBD1 (5 bases). This CDR3 has 12 amino acids. V was cut by 5 bases and J by 5 bases, with 9 bases left in between. Germline lookup yields CDR1 SGHAT and CDR2 FQDESV (reference sequence). The CDR3 loop reads CASSPQGYGYTF. CDR3 DNA: TGTGCCAGCAGCCCCCAGGGTTATGGCTACACCTTC.

V usage is TRBV25-1 and J usage is TRBJ1-2; TRBD1 matches 11 bases. The germline gives CDR1 MGHDK, CDR2 SYGVNS. The length of the CDR3 is 15 residues. V was clipped by 6 bases and J by 4 bases; unmatched bases: 7. CDR3 in amino acids: CASSGDRGSIYGYTF. The CDR3 bases are TGTGCCAGCAGCGGGGACAGGGGGTCCATCTATGGCTACACCTTC.

This chain links TRBV19 with TRBJ1-3, with D maybe TRBD1 (5 bases). Germline-derived CDR1 and CDR2 are LNHDA and SQIVND (reference sequence). V was pared by 4 bases and J by 0 bases, with 7 bases between. This CDR3 contains 14 residues. CDR3 sequence: CASSTGASGNTIYF. In DNA form, the CDR3 reads TGTGCCAGTAGTACCGGGGCCTCTGGAAACACCATATATTTT.

This chain joins TRBV7-9 and TRBJ1-2, with 10 bases identical to TRBD1. Germline V gives CDR1 SEHNR, CDR2 FQNEAQ (reference sequence). The V and J ends lost 1 base and 7 bases, in that order; junction bases with no gene match: 3. There are 14 residues in the CDR3. CDR3 coding DNA: TGTGCCAGCAGCTTAGGAGGACAGGGGGGTGGCTACACCTTC. It specifies CASSLGGQGGGYTF.

This rearrangement joins TRBV27 to TRBJ2-3, with TRBD2 identical over 11 bases. Looked up from germline, CDR1 is MNHEY and CDR2 is SMNVEV (reference sequence). With V trimmed by 7 bases and J by 2 bases, 20 bases remained unmatched. CDR3 length: 20 amino acids. CDR3 residues: CASNPTGVGGTSGSTDTQYF. The CDR3 nucleotides are TGTGCCAGCAACCCCACAGGGGTTGGCGGGACTAGCGGATCCACAGATACGCAGTATTTT.

V and J are TRBV2 and TRBJ1-2; TRBD1 aligns across 8 bases. Germline V CDR1 and CDR2: SNHLY, FYNNEI. V shed 5 bases, J shed 5 bases, and the junction held 7 bases outside the gene matches. The CDR3 covers 14 residues. This CDR3 reads CASSQDRATYGYTF. Written as DNA, the CDR3 is TGTGCCAGCAGTCAGGACAGGGCCACTTATGGCTACACCTTC.

The gene calls are TRBV4-1 and TRBJ2-7; 9 nucleotides line up with TRBD1. V shed 3 bases and J 5 bases; nucleotides not matched to a gene: 17. This CDR3 comprises 18 residues. Germline loops: CDR1 MGHRA, CDR2 YSYEKL. CDR3 sequence reads: CASSHPPVGDRVTHEQYF. The CDR3 DNA reads as TGCGCCAGCAGCCACCCCCCCGTCGGGGACAGGGTCACCCACGAGCAGTACTTC.

In its sample, this clone was seen a few times. The gene calls are TRBV19 and TRBJ2-7; tentative D call: TRBD1 (6 bases). In germline, CDR1 is LNHDA, CDR2 SQIVND (reference sequence). Trimming stripped 5 bases from V and 9 bases from J, with 14 bases between. This CDR3 region has 12 residues. CDR3 bases: TGTGCCAGTAGTCCGGACAGTAAATGGCAGTACTTC. Amino acids: CASSPDSKWQYF.

This clone has a single count. The CDR3 DNA reads TGTGCCAGCAGCGTAGGGGGAGCAACTAATGAAAAACTGTTTTTT. This gives the protein CASSVGGATNEKLFF. V and J are TRBV9 and TRBJ1-4; unclear D gene. Trimming removed 0 bases at V and 0 bases at J, with 6 bases between. The germline CDR1 and CDR2 sequences are SGDLS and YYNGEE. This CDR3 is 15 amino acids long.

CDR3 bases: TGTGCCAGCACCCTGGACAGCTCTGGGGCCAACGTCCTGACTTTC. Its translation is CASTLDSSGANVLTF. The chain carries TRBV2 and TRBJ2-6; D is perhaps TRBD1 (6 bases). The length of the CDR3 is 15 residues. Germline V gene lookup returns CDR1 SNHLY and CDR2 FYNNEI. V shed 7 bases and J shed 0 bases, with 10 bases lying between them.